Each of the 10 T cell receptor beta chains below was sequenced from the same sample in a study of Ad26.COV2.S vaccination and SARS-CoV-2 variants. As for treatment: 15 to 20 received Ad26.COV2.S at low or high dose, single or two shots; 5 received placebo; per-sample allocation not given. Specimens were obtained on day 63 following the first vaccine or placebo injection. Sequencing used immunoSEQ multiplex PCR; TCRdb keeps in-frame clones, though not all of them. The sample holds about 350,000 clones, about 88% seen once. Sequencing used peripheral blood, obtained in a trial of Ad26.COV2.S vaccine versus placebo. The receptor set was obtained from a person aged 18-65 years who received the Ad26.COV2.S COVID-19 vaccine or a placebo.

The V and J genes are TRBV6-5 and TRBJ2-6, with a tentative D call TRBD1 (6 bases). The CDR3 is 14 amino acids. Looked up from germline, CDR1 is MNHEY and CDR2 is SVGAGI. The germline V and J ends were trimmed by 0 bases and 12 bases, with 12 bases remaining between them. This chain's CDR3 is CASSYSGTRRVLTF. The CDR3 region has the DNA TGTGCCAGCAGTTACTCTGGGACACGGCGCGTCCTGACTTTC.

The chain couples TRBV27 to TRBJ2-3; no firm D call. V lost 2 bases and J 2 bases, leaving 14 bases between the germline ends. The CDR3 contains 16 residues. Germline loops: CDR1 MNHEY, CDR2 SMNVEV (reference sequence). The chain's CDR3 is CASSLRLPGNTDTQYF. Written as DNA, the CDR3 is TGTGCCAGCAGTTTAAGGCTTCCAGGAAACACAGATACGCAGTATTTT.

The rearrangement joins TRBV2 to TRBJ2-2; 9 bases align to TRBD1. Germline CDR1 reads SNHLY; CDR2 reads FYNNEI. Trimming removed 5 bases from V and 5 bases from J; junction bases left unmatched: 6. CDR3 length equals 15 residues. This chain's CDR3 is CASSPLGQGTGELFF. DNA for the CDR3: TGTGCCAGCAGTCCTCTAGGACAGGGGACCGGGGAGCTGTTTTTT.

The gene calls are TRBV6-1 and TRBJ1-5; D might be TRBD1 (5 bases). Germline V CDR1 and CDR2: MNHNS, SASEGT. The CDR3 sequence is 15 residues long. The V end was cut by 2 bases, the J end by 7 bases, with 15 bases between. The CDR3 DNA is TGTGCCAGCAGTGAACTTGGGGGACCCGTCCAGCCCCAGCATTTT. It is translated as CASSELGGPVQPQHF.

The chain couples TRBV30 to TRBJ2-1; D may be TRBD2 (5 bases). Trimming removed 5 bases at V and 6 bases at J, with 17 bases between. CDR3 size: 14 residues. Germline values: CDR1 GTSNPN, CDR2 SVGIG (reference sequence). DNA for the CDR3: TGTGCCTGGGGAAGGGAGATGGCACTCAATGAGCAGTTCTTC. Amino acid sequence: CAWGREMALNEQFF. The full variable domain, completed using reference TRBV30 and TRBJ2-1, is SQTIHQWPATLVQPVGSPLSLECTVEGTSNPNLYWYRQAAGRGLQLLFYSVGIGQISSEVPQNLSASRPQDRQFILSSKKLLLSDSGFYLCAWGREMALNEQFFGPGTRLTVL.

This clone was recorded only once. CDR3 amino acids: CAWRDTGGTEAFF. The CDR3 DNA is TGTGCCTGGAGGGATACAGGGGGCACTGAAGCTTTCTTT. V is TRBV30 and J is TRBJ1-1; 8 nucleotides match TRBD1. Germline CDR1 is GTSNPN and CDR2 is SVGIG (reference sequence). V dropped 3 bases and J dropped 4; count of bases not matched to a gene: 4. This CDR3 comprises 13 residues.

The genes are TRBV13 and TRBJ2-3; TRBD2 might be the D (6 bases). The V and J ends lost 6 bases and 4 bases respectively, with 17 bases between them. The CDR3 has 15 amino acids. CDR1 PRHDT and CDR2 FYEKMQ come from the germline V gene (reference sequence). The CDR3 is CASRIRGGTADTQYF. CDR3 nucleotides: TGTGCCAGCAGGATTCGGGGCGGGACCGCAGATACGCAGTATTTT.

This sequence joins TRBV7-2 and TRBJ2-7; 7 nucleotides line up with TRBD1. Unmatched junction bases numbered 4, after V lost 5 bases and J lost 3 bases. The V gene's germline CDR1 is SGHTA and CDR2 FQGNSA. The CDR3 runs 13 residues. The CDR3 DNA is TGTGCCAGCAGCCGGACAGGAATCTACGAGCAGTACTTC. It encodes CASSRTGIYEQYF.

The CDR3 sequence: CATSRVLTGASEAFF. In DNA form, the CDR3 reads TGTGCCACCAGCAGGGTACTGACAGGGGCCAGTGAAGCTTTCTTT. The chain carries TRBV15 and TRBJ1-1, with 8 bases aligning to TRBD1. The CDR3 extends over 15 amino acids. In germline, CDR1 is LNHNV, CDR2 YYDKDF (reference sequence). V lost 3 bases to trimming and J lost 7 bases; unmatched junction nucleotides: 10.

The chain joins TRBV5-1 to TRBJ2-7; perhaps TRBD1 as D (6 bases). Trimming took 0 bases from V and 2 from J, leaving 15 bases between them. Germline CDR1 SGHRS, CDR2 YFSETQ. This CDR3 is 16 amino acids long. This chain's CDR3 is CASSLELIGTTYEQYF. In DNA, the CDR3 is TGCGCCAGCAGCTTGGAGCTTATAGGGACAACCTACGAGCAGTACTTC.